Listed here are 18 T cell receptor beta chains from one sample, sequenced in a study of monozygotic twins with inflammatory bowel disease. With the 5' RACE reads reprocessed, TCRdb shows one record per CDR3 protein and no DNA. This repertoire includes approximately 390,000 distinct CDR3 sequences. Sequenced sample: blood. These receptors all come from a human donor with ulcerative colitis or Crohn's disease, or a healthy co-twin of an affected twin (not recorded which).

The chain employs TRBV7-9 and TRBJ2-6. This CDR3 is built from 14 residues. Looked up from germline, CDR1 is SEHNR and CDR2 is FQNEAQ (reference sequence). The CDR3 loop is CASSLNFGANVLTF.

CDR3 sequence reads: CASSPRLAGGSGEQFF. This chain joins TRBV7-2 and TRBJ2-1; the D gene TCRdb calls, TRBD2, cannot be checked with no DNA. Germline values: CDR1 SGHTA, CDR2 FQGNSA. The CDR3 length is 16 residues.

The chain couples TRBV9 to TRBJ2-1; the D call of TRBD1 rests on TCRdb alone, since no DNA is present to check it. This CDR3 is 14 amino acids long. Germline V CDR1 and CDR2: SGDLS, YYNGEE. The CDR3 loop is CASSVGQTPNEQFF.

The rearrangement links TRBV6-5 to TRBJ1-4. From germline, CDR1 is MNHEY and CDR2 SVGAGI. The CDR3 is 14 residues long. Here the CDR3 reads CASSYGMENEKLFF.

The chain combines TRBV15 with TRBJ2-1; absent DNA, TCRdb's TRBD2 call cannot be checked. This CDR3 is 15 amino acids long. Germline V gene lookup returns CDR1 LNHNV and CDR2 YYDKDF (reference sequence). Here the CDR3 reads CATSSLREDYNEQFF. The full variable domain, with the rest looked up from reference TRBV15 and TRBJ2-1, is DAMVIQNPRYQVTQFGKPVTLSCSQTLNHNVMYWYQQKSSQAPKLLFHYYDKDFNNEADTPDNFQSRRPNTSFCFLDIRSPGLGDTAMYLCATSSLREDYNEQFFGPGTRLTVL.

The V call is TRBV15, the J call TRBJ1-6. The CDR3 is 17 residues long. Germline V gives CDR1 LNHNV, CDR2 YYDKDF (reference sequence). This CDR3 reads CATSRAFLQSSNSPLHF.

The rearrangement links TRBV20-1 to TRBJ2-2; without DNA, the TCRdb call of TRBD2 cannot be checked. Germline-derived CDR1 and CDR2 are DFQATT and SNEGSKA (reference sequence). This CDR3 contains 15 residues. The CDR3 region is CSARGTSGSSGELFF.

The chain employs TRBV20-1 and TRBJ1-2; with no DNA, the TCRdb D assignment of TRBD1 cannot be verified. CDR1 is DFQATT, CDR2 SNEGSKA, per germline (reference sequence). The CDR3 length is 18 residues. The CDR3 loop reads CSARHPLDRVGTAGGYTF.

V gene TRBV10-3 combines with J gene TRBJ2-7. Germline V gives CDR1 ENHRY, CDR2 SYGVKD. This CDR3 contains 12 residues. The CDR3 protein is CAISGGSYEQYF.

V is TRBV10-3 and J is TRBJ2-3; the D call from TCRdb, TRBD1, cannot be confirmed without DNA. The CDR3 is 15 residues long. Looked up from germline, CDR1 is ENHRY and CDR2 is SYGVKD. The CDR3 region is CAISVDRGQLDTQYF.

The gene calls are TRBV20-1 and TRBJ2-1; TCRdb's assignment of TRBD2 cannot be checked, as there is no DNA. The V gene's germline CDR1 is DFQATT and CDR2 SNEGSKA (reference sequence). The CDR3 runs 15 residues. The CDR3: CSARDMAVGSLEQFF.

The V call is TRBV9, the J call TRBJ2-5; absent DNA, TCRdb's TRBD2 call cannot be checked. There are 16 residues in the CDR3. The V gene's germline CDR1 is SGDLS and CDR2 YYNGEE. This CDR3 reads CASSVVGGRSQETQYF. The full variable domain, its missing parts supplied by reference TRBV9 and TRBJ2-5, is DSGVTQTPKHLITATGQRVTLRCSPRSGDLSVYWYQQSLDQGLQFLIQYYNGEERAKGNILERFSAQQFPDLHSELNLSSLELGDSALYFCASSVVGGRSQETQYFGPGTRLLVL.

The V call is TRBV12-3 or TRBV12-4, the J call TRBJ2-5; TCRdb gives TRBD1 as the D gene, but with no DNA this cannot be confirmed. This CDR3 contains 17 residues. CDR3 loop: CASSLKAGQGLRETQYF.

This sequence joins TRBV4-1 and TRBJ1-1; without DNA, the TCRdb call of TRBD1 cannot be checked. The germline V gene encodes CDR1 MGHRA and CDR2 YSYEKL. CDR3 size: 12 residues. CDR3 sequence: CASSQDYRKAFF.

The chain employs TRBV3-1 and TRBJ1-6; as DNA is missing, the TRBD1 call by TCRdb cannot be tested. CDR3 length equals 14 residues. Germline-derived CDR1 and CDR2 are LGHDT and YNNKEL (reference sequence). The CDR3 loop reads CASSQQGAGSPLHF. Drawing the rest from reference TRBV3-1 and TRBJ1-6, the complete variable domain is DTAVSQTPKYLVTQMGNDKSIKCEQNLGHDTMYWYKQDSKKFLKIMFSYNNKELIINETVPNRFSPKSPDKAHLNLHINSLELGDSAVYFCASSQQGAGSPLHFGNGTRLTVT.

The chain has TRBV20-1 and TRBJ1-2; TCRdb picks TRBD1, but there is no DNA to check that call. The CDR3 length is 14 residues. From germline, CDR1 is DFQATT and CDR2 SNEGSKA (reference sequence). This CDR3 reads CSASRGTGNYGHTF.

The chain is built from TRBV7-9 and TRBJ1-5; no DNA is available, so the TRBD1 call from TCRdb remains unchecked. The CDR3 covers 15 residues. Germline loops: CDR1 SEHNR, CDR2 FQNEAQ (reference sequence). This chain's CDR3 is CASSLGRGRNQPQHF.

The CDR3 reads CASSSRPFNTEAFF. This chain links TRBV27 with TRBJ1-1. Germline V gene data show CDR1 as MNHEY and CDR2 as SMNVEV (reference sequence). CDR3 length equals 14 residues.